The rows below give T cell receptor beta chains drawn from one sample of a study of glioma-infiltrating T cells. Via MiXCR, TCRdb re-called the multiplex PCR reads, giving one row per CDR3 protein. The sample yields tens of thousands of distinct CDR3 sequences, 23% seen once. Material: glioma tissue, nonneoplastic brain tissue, or PBMCs (not recorded which). The receptors were sampled from a human donor with low-grade glioma or glioblastoma, undergoing nonglioma brain surgery, or in good health (not recorded which). Each CDR3 is given with its conserved first and last residue. D genes are given only for firm matches. Clone size appears in some rows only: once, few, many, or a class for an expanded clone.

j_gene | v_gene | abundance | d_gene | CDR3aa | CDR3nt
TRBJ2-5 | TRBV7-2 | NA | TRBD1 | CASSPGQGRVETQYF | TGTGCCAGCAGTCCCGGACAGGGGCGGGTAGAGACCCAGTACTTC
TRBJ2-7 | TRBV3-1 | NA | TRBD2 | CASSQDGGRVQDEQYF | TGTGCCAGCAGCCAAGATGGGGGGAGGGTCCAGGACGAGCAGTACTTC
TRBJ2-5 | TRBV7-2 | NA | TRBD2 | CASSLGGGDQETQYF | TGTGCCAGCAGCTTAGGGGGGGGGGACCAAGAGACCCAGTACTTC
TRBJ2-7 | TRBV19 | few | TRBD1 | CASSIAGRGPRSEQYF | TGTGCCAGTAGTATAGCGGGTAGGGGGCCGCGGAGCGAGCAGTACTTC
TRBJ1-1 | TRBV18 | many | NA | CASSSKQGPIAEAFF | TGTGCCAGCTCATCAAAACAGGGCCCCATTGCTGAAGCTTTCTTT
TRBJ2-3 | TRBV11-2 | NA | NA | CASSLVVFTDTQYF | TGTGCCAGCAGCTTAGTAGTCTTCACAGATACGCAGTATTTT
TRBJ1-2 | TRBV20-1 | many | NA | CSATRDPQPHNYGYTF | TGCAGTGCTACCCGGGATCCACAGCCCCATAACTATGGCTACACCTTC
TRBJ2-1 | TRBV18 | few | TRBD2 | CASSPGSGTYNEQFF | TGTGCCAGCTCACCAGGTAGCGGGACCTACAATGAGCAGTTCTTC
TRBJ1-1 | TRBV20-1 | many | NA | CSARRNRAQGYTEAFF | TGCAGTGCTAGACGTAACCGGGCCCAGGGGTACACTGAAGCTTTCTTT
TRBJ2-1 | TRBV7-9 | many | TRBD2 | CASSLGLAGDEQFF | TGTGCCAGCAGCTTAGGTCTAGCGGGAGATGAGCAGTTCTTC
TRBJ2-3 | TRBV4-1 | many | NA | CASSLSLAGTSTDTQYF | TGCGCCAGCAGCCTCTCCCTGGCCGGGACTAGCACAGATACGCAGTATTTT
TRBJ1-2 | TRBV7-9 | many | NA | CASSLALKGGTGYTF | TGTGCCAGCAGCTTAGCGCTGAAAGGGGGGACTGGCTACACCTTC
TRBJ2-2 | TRBV4-1 | NA | TRBD2 | CASSQVAGGPGNTGELFF | TGCGCCAGCAGCCAAGTTGCGGGAGGCCCAGGGAACACCGGGGAGCTGTTTTTT
TRBJ2-5 | TRBV12-3/TRBV12-4 | once | NA | CVSSSQGLIQETQYF | TGTGTCAGCAGTTCCCAAGGACTAATACAAGAGACCCAGTACTTC
TRBJ1-1 | TRBV30 | few | NA | CAWSRGATEAFF | TGTGCCTGGAGTCGGGGGGCTACTGAAGCTTTCTTT
TRBJ1-5 | TRBV6-1 | many | NA | CASSSEAGVSNQPQHF | TGTGCCAGCAGTTCTGAGGCAGGGGTTAGCAATCAGCCCCAGCATTTT
TRBJ2-7 | TRBV7-8 | many | NA | CASRGSDGSYEQYF | TGTGCCAGCAGAGGATCGGACGGATCCTACGAGCAGTACTTC
TRBJ2-7 | TRBV14 | many | NA | CASSRARSEQYF | TGTGCCAGCAGCCGGGCGAGGTCCGAGCAGTACTTC
TRBJ2-7 | TRBV20-1 | NA | TRBD2 | CSALTSGNYEQYF | TGCAGTGCTTTGACTAGCGGAAACTACGAGCAGTACTTC
TRBJ1-5 | TRBV9 | NA | NA | CASSEGGGADQPQHF | TGTGCCAGCAGCGAGGGGGGGGGGGCGGATCAGCCCCAGCATTTT
TRBJ2-7 | TRBV20-1 | many | TRBD1 | CSASAATGTQYF | TGCAGTGCTAGCGCCGCGACAGGGACGCAGTACTTC
TRBJ2-7 | TRBV14 | many | TRBD2 | CASSLAGGSYEQYF | TGTGCCAGCAGCCTAGCGGGAGGGTCCTACGAGCAGTACTTC
TRBJ2-1 | TRBV19 | many | NA | CASSMRDLAYNEQFF | TGTGCCAGTAGTATGCGGGATTTGGCCTACAATGAGCAGTTCTTC
TRBJ2-1 | TRBV19 | many | NA | CASSRLEGYNEQFF | TGTGCCAGTAGCCGACTCGAGGGGTACAATGAGCAGTTCTTC